A selection of T cell receptor beta chains follows, all from one sample in a study of spatial heterogeneity in lung cancer. A single record per CDR3 protein comes from TCRdb applying MiXCR to the 5' RACE reads. The sample records about 87,000 distinct CDR3 sequences, around 19% being singletons. The sample was PBMCs, taken at follow-up. These receptors were taken from a male donor with early-stage non-small cell lung cancer. CDR3s include the opening cysteine and the closing phenylalanine or tryptophan. A D gene is named only where the DNA matches it firmly. A clone size is listed for some rows: how often the clone was seen (once, few, many), or a class if it is expanded.

>TRBV6-5|NA|once|TRBJ1-1
CASSFGTRAFF
TGTGCCAGCAGTTTTGGGACAAGAGCTTTCTTT
>TRBV12-5|NA|many|TRBJ2-2
CASGLVLGSTGELFF
TGTGCTAGTGGTTTGGTACTCGGGAGTACCGGGGAGCTGTTTTTT
>TRBV20-1|NA|NA|TRBJ1-2
CSAPTGGLANYGYTF
TGCAGTGCCCCGACTGGAGGGCTAGCTAACTATGGCTACACCTTC
>TRBV7-2|NA|NA|TRBJ1-5
CASSVLNQPQHF
TGTGCCAGCAGCGTCCTCAATCAGCCCCAGCATTTT
>TRBV12-3/TRBV12-4|NA|many|TRBJ1-3
CASSLGATNSGNTIYF
TGTGCCAGCAGTTTAGGGGCAACGAACTCTGGAAACACCATATATTTT
>TRBV20-1|TRBD2|NA|TRBJ2-4
CSARWPGGRVGEVAKNIQYF
TGCAGTGCTAGATGGCCCGGCGGGAGGGTCGGGGAGGTAGCCAAAAACATTCAGTACTTC
>TRBV9|NA|few|TRBJ2-5
CASSFRPGRAQYF
TGTGCCAGCAGCTTCCGGCCCGGGCGGGCCCAGTACTTC
>TRBV28|NA|few|TRBJ2-5
CASTWGQGWTQYF
TGTGCCAGCACCTGGGGGCAGGGGTGGACCCAGTACTTC
>TRBV6-2/TRBV6-3|TRBD2|few|TRBJ2-1
CASSYSTSGGFSSYNEQFF
TGTGCCAGCAGTTACTCGACTAGCGGGGGGTTCAGCTCCTACAATGAGCAGTTCTTC
>TRBV7-8|NA|NA|TRBJ2-2
CASSFGNTGELFF
TGTGCCAGCAGCTTTGGGAACACCGGGGAGCTGTTTTTT
>TRBV7-2|NA|NA|TRBJ1-2
CASSPTAGNYGYTF
TGTGCCAGCAGCCCCACCGCGGGAAACTATGGCTACACCTTC
>TRBV3-1|NA|few|TRBJ1-3
CASSQDVRQGRFTGNTIYF
TGTGCCAGCAGCCAAGATGTCCGCCAGGGAAGATTCACTGGAAACACCATATATTTT
>TRBV5-6|NA|NA|TRBJ2-1
CASSLGERYNEQFF
TGTGCCAGCAGCTTGGGAGAGAGATACAATGAGCAGTTCTTC
>TRBV7-2|NA|few|TRBJ2-3
CASSLGPGLDTQYF
TGTGCCAGCAGCTTAGGACCCGGACTGGATACGCAGTATTTT
>TRBV12-3/TRBV12-4|NA|few|TRBJ2-2
CASSWGITNTGELFF
TGTGCCAGCAGTTGGGGAATAACGAACACCGGGGAGCTGTTTTTT
>TRBV11-3|NA|few|TRBJ2-3
CASSLSEDTQYF
TGTGCCAGCAGCTTATCTGAAGATACGCAGTATTTT
>TRBV5-6|NA|few|TRBJ1-5
CASSKQGIQPQHF
TGTGCCAGCAGCAAACAGGGTATTCAGCCCCAGCATTTT
>TRBV5-8|NA|NA|TRBJ1-5
CASSLWQARQPQHF
TGTGCCAGCAGCTTGTGGCAGGCCCGACAGCCCCAGCATTTT
>TRBV5-1|NA|few|TRBJ1-1
CASALDLTEAFF
TGCGCCAGCGCCTTGGACCTTACTGAAGCTTTCTTT
>TRBV2|NA|NA|TRBJ1-2
CASKRSDSSYGYTF
TGTGCCAGCAAAAGGAGTGACAGTAGCTATGGCTACACCTTC
>TRBV25-1|TRBD2|NA|TRBJ2-7
CASSPRTSGRSYEQYF
TGTGCCAGCAGTCCCCGGACTAGCGGGAGATCCTACGAGCAGTACTTC
>TRBV4-1|TRBD2|few|TRBJ2-3
CASSQDQRELSDTQYF
TGCGCCAGCAGCCAAGATCAGCGGGAGCTGTCGGATACGCAGTATTTT
>TRBV7-2|TRBD2|few|TRBJ2-1
CASSFGLAGVGEQFF
TGTGCCAGCAGCTTTGGGCTAGCGGGAGTAGGTGAGCAGTTCTTC
>TRBV11-1|NA|few|TRBJ2-7
CASTNGADRLYEQYF
TGTGCCAGCACCAACGGGGCGGATCGGCTGTACGAGCAGTACTTC
>TRBV6-2/TRBV6-3|NA|many|TRBJ1-5
CAGGRGRDQPQHF
TGTGCCGGAGGGCGGGGACGGGATCAGCCCCAGCATTTT
>TRBV30|TRBD1|many|TRBJ1-1
CAWSPRDSWDTEAFF
TGTGCCTGGAGTCCTAGGGACAGCTGGGACACTGAAGCTTTCTTT
>TRBV6-5|TRBD1|few|TRBJ1-6
CASSDDRGANSPLHF
TGTGCCAGCAGTGACGACAGGGGGGCCAATTCACCCCTCCACTTT
>TRBV4-1|NA|few|TRBJ2-2
CASSQEITPGELFF
TGCGCCAGCAGCCAAGAAATTACCCCCGGGGAGCTGTTTTTT
>TRBV3-1|NA|few|TRBJ2-2
CASSHRGQTLTGELFF
TGTGCCAGCAGCCACCGAGGGCAGACCCTCACCGGGGAGCTGTTTTTT
>TRBV20-1|NA|many|TRBJ2-2
CSASQGPAEELFF
TGCAGTGCTAGCCAGGGTCCGGCCGAGGAGCTGTTTTTT
>TRBV3-1|NA|few|TRBJ2-3
CASSYSTDTQYF
TGTGCCAGCAGTTACAGCACAGATACGCAGTATTTT
>TRBV14|TRBD1|NA|TRBJ1-6
CASSPGSGQGVRAPLHF
TGTGCCAGCAGCCCAGGGTCGGGACAGGGTGTGCGGGCACCCCTCCACTTT
>TRBV19|NA|few|TRBJ2-6
CASSIPHRGANVLTF
TGTGCCAGTAGTATCCCCCACCGGGGGGCCAACGTCCTGACTTTC
>TRBV3-1|TRBD2|few|TRBJ2-5
CASSHLRTSGTGTQYF
TGTGCCAGCAGCCATCTTAGGACTAGCGGGACTGGGACCCAGTACTTC
>TRBV20-1|NA|NA|TRBJ1-2
CSARDPRAGGYTF
TGCAGTGCTAGAGATCCCCGGGCAGGAGGCTACACCTTC
>TRBV12-3/TRBV12-4|NA|NA|TRBJ2-2
CASSFGGELFF
TGTGCCAGCAGTTTCGGGGGGGAGCTGTTTTTT
>TRBV3-1|NA|many|TRBJ2-1
CASRDIYNEQFF
TGTGCCAGCCGGGACATATACAATGAGCAGTTCTTC
>TRBV5-5|TRBD2|few|TRBJ2-5
CASSPALAGGQETQYF
TGTGCCAGCAGCCCGGCTCTAGCGGGGGGGCAGGAGACCCAGTACTTC
>TRBV4-3|NA|few|TRBJ2-3
CASSSFGGLSTDTQYF
TGCGCCAGCAGCTCTTTTGGCGGCCTCAGCACAGATACGCAGTATTTT
>TRBV19|TRBD2|NA|TRBJ2-3
CASLKRGGADTQYF
TGTGCCAGCCTCAAGCGCGGGGGGGCAGATACGCAGTATTTT
>TRBV30|TRBD1|NA|TRBJ1-6
CARDSRNSSLHF
TGTGCTCGGGACAGCCGTAATTCATCCCTCCACTTT
>TRBV3-1|TRBD1|few|TRBJ1-1
CASSQGQGMNTEAFF
TGTGCCAGCAGCCAAGGACAGGGGATGAACACTGAAGCTTTCTTT
>TRBV12-3/TRBV12-4|NA|few|TRBJ1-6
CASSFINSPLHF
TGTGCCAGCAGTTTTATAAATTCACCCCTCCACTTT
>TRBV11-2|NA|NA|TRBJ2-1
CASSLDPGVEEQFF
TGTGCCAGCAGCTTAGATCCCGGGGTGGAAGAGCAGTTCTTC
>TRBV24-1|NA|few|TRBJ2-1
CATSGYGEQFF
TGTGCCACCAGTGGGTATGGGGAGCAGTTCTTC
>TRBV10-1|TRBD2|NA|TRBJ2-5
CASAGGLAGMAETQYF
TGCGCCAGCGCCGGAGGACTAGCGGGGATGGCAGAGACCCAGTACTTC